This note documents a single TCR beta chain sequence. Its antigen is undetermined. It was with unique molecular identifiers that the TCRbeta library was prepared. TCRdb fed the PCR reads into MiXCR, producing one record per CDR3 protein. The sample has about 610,000 distinct CDR3 sequences; roughly a quarter are singletons. These data originate in a study of T-cell reconstitution after alpha-beta-depleted transplantation in children. Study-wide points: The study traced high day-60 TCRbeta diversity in some patients to surviving recipient T cells and thymic progenitors. Alpha-beta T cells present about two months after transplant were reported to originate from several hundred expanded graft clones.

CDR1 is LGHNA, CDR2 YNFKEQ, per germline. V lost 7 bases, J lost 7 bases, and 15 bases stayed unmatched. The CDR3 has 16 amino acids. Specimen: PBMCs, collected before TCRalphabeta/CD19-depleted stem cell transplant. The chain couples TRBV4-2 to TRBJ2-1, with 8 bases identical to TRBD2. This TCR was sampled from a boy under three years old with Wiskott-Aldrich syndrome, due to receive a stem cell transplant. The CDR3 region is CASTPLGAGEENEQFF. CDR3 nucleotides: TGTGCCAGCACCCCTCTCGGAGCGGGAGAAGAAAATGAGCAGTTCTTC.